The TCR beta chain described here comes from a study of cytomegalovirus exposure and HLA in healthy donors. Study observations and caveats: For presence/absence analyses, sequencing depth was assumed to be roughly uniform across donors.

The primer mix had 60 Vbeta and 13 Jbeta primers. Profiled with immunoSEQ multiplex PCR; TCRdb holds only in-frame clones, not every one. The sample has roughly 140,000 clones, roughly three quarters seen once; the top ten hold around 3%. Regarding this clone: Its matching antigen is unknown.

The CDR3 length is 13 residues. Trimming shortened V by 6 bases and J by 5 bases, and 10 bases separated the two germline ends. Germline CDR1 is MDHEN and CDR2 is SYDVKM. Donors were nominally healthy when sampled, though unrecorded immune exposures were likely. The sample taken for sequencing was PBMCs. This rearrangement joins TRBV28 to TRBJ1-4, with no clear D. The receptor was derived from a female donor in good health and CMV-seronegative. The chain's CDR3 is CASRKTINEKLFF. As DNA, the CDR3 is TGTGCCAGCAGAAAAACAATAAATGAAAAACTGTTTTTT.